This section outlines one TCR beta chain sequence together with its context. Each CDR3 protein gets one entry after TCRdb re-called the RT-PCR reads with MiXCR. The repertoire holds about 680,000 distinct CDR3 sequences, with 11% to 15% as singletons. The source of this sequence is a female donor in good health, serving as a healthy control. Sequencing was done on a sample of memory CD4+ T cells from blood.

CDR3 sequence: CAISRQGVTLNTEAFF. The CDR3 DNA follows: TGTGCCATCAGTAGACAGGGGGTAACCTTGAACACTGAAGCTTTCTTT. This chain links TRBV10-3 with TRBJ1-1; 9 nucleotides match TRBD1. The CDR3 covers 16 residues. From germline, CDR1 is ENHRY and CDR2 SYGVKD. V trimming: 5 bases; J trimming: 0 bases; junction bases outside the gene matches: 7.